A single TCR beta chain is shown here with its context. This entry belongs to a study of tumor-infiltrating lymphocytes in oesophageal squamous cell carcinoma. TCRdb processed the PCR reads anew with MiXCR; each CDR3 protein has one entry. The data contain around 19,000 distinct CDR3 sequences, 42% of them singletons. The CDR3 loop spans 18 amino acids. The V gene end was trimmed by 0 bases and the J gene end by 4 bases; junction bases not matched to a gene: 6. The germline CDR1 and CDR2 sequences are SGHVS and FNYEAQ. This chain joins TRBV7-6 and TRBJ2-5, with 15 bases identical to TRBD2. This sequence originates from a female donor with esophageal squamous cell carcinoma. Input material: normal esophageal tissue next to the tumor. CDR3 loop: CASSLAIPGLAGGETQYF. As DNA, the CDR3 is TGTGCCAGCAGCTTAGCGATCCCGGGACTAGCGGGGGGAGAGACCCAGTACTTC.